Shown below are 24 T cell receptor beta chains from a single sample sequenced in a study of T cell responses to AZD1222 COVID-19 vaccine (dated by TCRdb to the early 2020s). The method behind the library was the immunoSEQ multiplex PCR assay. TCRdb holds this immuneACCESS table with in-frame rearrangements only. Some clones are missing; in checked studies, unresolved V genes explain under half, and the rest has no known cause. The sample table records some 120,000 clones; more than 75% of these occur just once. The ten largest clones take up around 9.4% of the sample. This sample's time point label indicates: baseline before first vaccination. Here the sequenced sample was peripheral blood, taken on day 0 of AZD1222 vaccination. Source of these receptors: an adult in good health.

In its sample, this clone was seen once. The chain has TRBV19 and TRBJ1-1, with a tentative D call TRBD1 (5 bases). Between the trimmed V and J ends, which lost 3 bases and 1 base, there was a span of 9 bases. Germline-derived CDR1 and CDR2 are LNHDA and SQIVND (reference sequence). The CDR3 has 14 amino acids. DNA of the CDR3: TGTGCCAGTAGTATCCGGGACGGGAACACTGAAGCTTTCTTT. Amino acids: CASSIRDGNTEAFF.

This clone was found once. The V and J genes are TRBV19 and TRBJ2-5; a possible D gene is TRBD2 (6 bases). The CDR3 consists of 13 residues. The V end lost 6 bases, the J end lost 5 bases, and 13 bases lay between the germline ends. Germline lookup yields CDR1 LNHDA and CDR2 SQIVND (reference sequence). The CDR3 nucleotides read TGTGCCAGTAGGGGGGTGGGAGGCGAGACCCAGTACTTC. It is translated as CASRGVGGETQYF.

This chain links TRBV28 with TRBJ2-7, with 13 bases lining up with TRBD2. This CDR3 comprises 16 residues. The germline V gene has CDR1 MDHEN and CDR2 SYDVKM. V shed 6 bases and J 7 bases; nucleotides not matched to a gene: 12. CDR3 in DNA: TGTGCCAGCAGCCGATCCGGACTAGCGGGAGTCGTGGAGCAGTACTTC. Translated, it gives CASSRSGLAGVVEQYF.

The chain links TRBV6-5 to TRBJ2-7; possibly TRBD1 or TRBD2 for D (5 bases each). Trimming removed 2 bases at V and 0 bases at J, with 5 bases between. The CDR3 sequence is 13 residues long. Germline V lookup: CDR1 MNHEY, CDR2 SVGAGI. In DNA form, the CDR3 reads TGTGCCAGCAGTTACGGGGGCTCCTACGAGCAGTACTTC. Protein sequence: CASSYGGSYEQYF.

V is TRBV15 and J is TRBJ2-3, with D unresolved. CDR1 and CDR2 (germline): LNHNV, YYDKDF (reference sequence). This CDR3 has 12 residues. Trimming cost V 1 base and J 3 bases, with 2 bases left between them. The CDR3 DNA is TGTGCCACCAGCAGAGGTACAGATACGCAGTATTTT. Protein: CATSRGTDTQYF.

The chain joins TRBV7-2 to TRBJ1-1; a weak D match, TRBD1 (5 bases). Germline V gene sequence: CDR1 SGHTA, CDR2 FQGNSA. Trimming took off 5 bases at V and 1 base at J, with 8 bases between the two ends. This CDR3 is 13 amino acids long. The CDR3 reads CASSQGQNTEAFF. CDR3 DNA: TGTGCCAGCAGCCAGGGCCAGAACACTGAAGCTTTCTTT.

The chain links TRBV3-1 (or the pseudogene TRBV3-2) to TRBJ2-1; 9 bases align to TRBD1. This CDR3 comprises 16 residues. CDR1 is LGHDT and CDR2 is YNNKEL in the germline V gene (reference sequence). The J segment lost 2 bases and the V segment lost 4 bases, leaving 6 bases of the junction unmatched. The CDR3 region has the DNA TGTGCCAGCAGCCGTTCTACAGGGGGCACCTACAATGAGCAGTTCTTC. Protein product: CASSRSTGGTYNEQFF.

The CDR3 here is CASSQDGGLGAQETQYF. As DNA, the CDR3 is TGCGCCAGCAGCCAAGACGGCGGGTTGGGGGCCCAAGAGACCCAGTACTTC. The V and J genes are TRBV4-3 and TRBJ2-5; a weak D match, TRBD1 (6 bases). Trimming took off 0 bases at V and 1 base at J, with 15 bases between the two ends. CDR3 length: 17 amino acids. CDR1 and CDR2 (germline): LGHNA, YSLEER.

This clone was recorded only once. The V and J genes are TRBV7-6 and TRBJ1-4; 7 nucleotides line up with TRBD1. V trimming: 3 bases; J trimming: 1 base; junction bases outside the gene matches: 11. Per germline, CDR1 SGHVS and CDR2 FNYEAQ. The CDR3 runs 18 residues. This CDR3 reads CASSLPGQSWGTNEKLFF. CDR3 DNA sequence: TGTGCCAGCAGCTTGCCGGGACAGTCGTGGGGAACTAATGAAAAACTGTTTTTT.

This clone was recorded only once. The V call is TRBV4-1, the J call TRBJ2-1, with TRBD2 identical over 12 bases. The germline gives CDR1 MGHRA, CDR2 YSYEKL. Unmatched junction bases numbered 6, after V lost 0 bases and J lost 3 bases. The CDR3 runs to 18 residues. The CDR3 bases are TGCGCCAGCAGCCAAGAAGGCACTAGCGGGGGGATCTACAATGAGCAGTTCTTC. Translating it yields CASSQEGTSGGIYNEQFF.

The chain is built from TRBV19 and TRBJ1-1; D is undetermined. V was clipped by 7 bases and J by 6 bases, with 21 bases between them. From germline, CDR1 is LNHDA and CDR2 SQIVND (reference sequence). The CDR3 covers 15 residues. The CDR3 bases are TGTGCCAGTACCGCAAGGGCGGGCCCAAGCGCTGAAGCTTTCTTT. Translated, it gives CASTARAGPSAEAFF.

V usage is TRBV18 and J usage is TRBJ2-7; TRBD1 or TRBD2 may be the D gene (6 bases each). The germline V gene has CDR1 KGHSH and CDR2 LQKENI. V dropped 2 bases and J dropped 2 bases, with 10 bases sitting between them. The CDR3 covers 14 residues. This CDR3 reads CASSPGGGTYEQYF. CDR3 DNA: TGTGCCAGCTCACCAGGAGGGGGAACCTACGAGCAGTACTTC.

V usage is TRBV2 and J usage is TRBJ1-2; tentative D call: TRBD1 (6 bases). From germline, CDR1 is SNHLY and CDR2 FYNNEI. This CDR3 contains 13 residues. The ends were cut back, 6 bases at V and 7 bases at J, with 15 bases in the middle. This CDR3 reads CASRDNRVSGYTF. The CDR3 region has the DNA TGTGCCAGCAGGGACAACAGGGTTTCTGGCTACACCTTC.

V gene TRBV4-2 combines with J gene TRBJ2-7; 9 bases match TRBD1. The germline CDR1 and CDR2 sequences are LGHNA and YNFKEQ. CDR3 length: 14 residues. V lost 3 bases, J lost 3 bases, and 3 bases stayed unmatched. As DNA, the CDR3 is TGTGCCAGCAGCCAGGGGACAGGGCGCTACGAGCAGTACTTC. Its translation: CASSQGTGRYEQYF.

V gene TRBV19 combines with J gene TRBJ1-1; D perhaps matches TRBD1 (5 bases). Deletions cut 7 bases from V and 1 base from J, with 16 bases between. The CDR3 loop spans 15 amino acids. Germline CDR1 is LNHDA and CDR2 is SQIVND (reference sequence). CDR3 in amino acids: CASIKSGRGNTEAFF. The CDR3 nucleotides are TGTGCCAGTATAAAGTCAGGAAGGGGGAACACTGAAGCTTTCTTT.

This clone was found once. This chain connects TRBV5-1 to TRBJ2-5; D is perhaps TRBD2 (5 bases). Trimming stripped 1 base from V and 2 bases from J, with 12 bases between. The CDR3 spans 15 residues. Per germline, CDR1 SGHRS and CDR2 YFSETQ. In DNA form, the CDR3 reads TGCGCCAGCAGCTTGAGTGGGAGTGGGCAAGAGACCCAGTACTTC. It yields the protein CASSLSGSGQETQYF.

This clone has just one count. The chain carries TRBV7-9 and TRBJ1-1; D is possibly TRBD1 (5 bases). V was shortened by 7 bases and J by 2 bases, with 14 bases between the two germline ends. This CDR3 comprises 14 residues. Germline CDR1 reads SEHNR; CDR2 reads FQNEAQ (reference sequence). CDR3 nucleotides: TGTGCCAGCAAAGACGGGGGACCTAACACTGAAGCTTTCTTT. This gives the protein CASKDGGPNTEAFF.

This clone was counted at least ten times. This rearrangement joins TRBV21-1 to TRBJ1-5; the tabulated D call, TRBD1, remains unverified against the DNA. TRBV21-1 is a pseudogene segment. The CDR3 has 19 residues. In nucleotides, the CDR3 is TGTGCCAGCAGCAAAGCGAGGGACAGGGGCGACCTTAGCAATCAGCCCCAGCATTTT. Translating gives CASSKARDRGDLSNQPQHF.

CDR3 in DNA: TGCGCCAGCAGCTTGGAGGTCGGGGATTGGGACTATGGCTACACCTTC. The encoded protein is CASSLEVGDWDYGYTF. This sequence joins TRBV5-1 and TRBJ1-2; D unresolved. This CDR3 comprises 16 residues. Trimming cost V 0 bases and J 3 bases, with 15 bases left between them. Per germline, CDR1 SGHRS and CDR2 YFSETQ.

Only one count was recorded for this clone. The rearrangement uses TRBV10-3 and TRBJ2-3; D perhaps matches TRBD2 (6 bases). Germline CDR1 ENHRY, CDR2 SYGVKD. CDR3 length: 20 residues. V was trimmed by 4 bases and J by 5 bases, leaving 31 bases between them. This chain's CDR3 is CAISVGTHGGVGTVKDTQYF. CDR3 nucleotides: TGTGCCATCAGTGTGGGGACCCATGGGGGAGTCGGGACTGTGAAAGATACGCAGTATTTT.

The chain has TRBV19 and TRBJ2-7; 7 bases agree with TRBD2. Germline V CDR1 and CDR2: LNHDA, SQIVND (reference sequence). The J segment lost 5 bases and the V segment lost 6 bases, leaving 10 bases of the junction unmatched. The length of the CDR3 is 14 residues. In nucleotides, the CDR3 is TGTGCCAGTAGCCCGAATGGTGCGGGGGACGAGCAGTACTTC. Protein: CASSPNGAGDEQYF.

The chain carries TRBV4-1 and TRBJ2-1; 10 bases map to TRBD1. Germline lookup yields CDR1 MGHRA and CDR2 YSYEKL. CDR3 size: 14 residues. The V and J ends lost 4 bases and 9 bases, in that order; junction bases with no gene match: 6. The CDR3 nucleotides read TGCGCCAGCAGCCCTCGACAGGGGGCAGGTGAGCAGTTCTTC. This gives the protein CASSPRQGAGEQFF.

This chain uses TRBV3-1 (or the pseudogene TRBV3-2) with TRBJ2-7; no clear D gene. The CDR3 contains 14 residues. The V gene's germline CDR1 is LGHDT and CDR2 YNNKEL (reference sequence). Trimming removed 4 bases from V and 0 bases from J, with 10 bases in between. The CDR3 region has the DNA TGTGCCAGCAGCCCCCTGGTGAGCTCCTACGAGCAGTACTTC. Its translation is CASSPLVSSYEQYF.

V usage is TRBV9 and J usage is TRBJ1-4; D is possibly TRBD1 (5 bases). CDR3 length: 15 amino acids. V was clipped by 3 bases and J by 3 bases, with 12 bases between them. Germline-derived CDR1 and CDR2 are SGDLS and YYNGEE. The CDR3 bases are TGTGCCAGCAGCGATCAGGGTACAGCTAATGAAAAACTGTTTTTT. This encodes CASSDQGTANEKLFF.